The 30 T cell receptor beta chains presented below share a single source sample, sequenced in a study of T cells in Graves' hyperthyroidism and ophthalmopathy (dated by TCRdb to about 2019). Library generation was performed with multiplex PCR. Sequenced using an Illumina HiSeq 2000. Amplification of TCR beta CDR3 regions was carried out from RNA transcripts. A first-round RT-PCR of the TCR CDR3 used the HTBI primer set with the Qiagen OneStep RT-PCR kit. Using fastp trimming at Q25 and MiXCR clonotype assembly, TCRdb reanalyzed the public sequencing data and kept in-frame beta chains. All rows with the same CDR3 protein become a single entry with the most common DNA and genes. A total of under 350,000 distinct CDR3 sequences appear in this sample, about 20% of them only once. The ten largest clones capture about 49% of the sample. The sample taken for sequencing was blood. These receptors originate from a woman aged 45-65 years with Graves' hyperthyroidism.

This clonotype came up many times. The chain joins TRBV19 to TRBJ2-1; D may be TRBD1 or TRBD2 (5 bases each). Germline assignment: CDR1 LNHDA and CDR2 SQIVND (reference sequence). CDR3 length: 15 amino acids. Trimming took off 4 bases at V and 8 bases at J, with 18 bases between the two ends. The CDR3 DNA is TGTGCCAGTAGTACCGGGGACGCCTCCGGCCATGAGCAGTTCTTC. This translates into CASSTGDASGHEQFF.

This clonotype has only a few counts. The chain employs TRBV14 and TRBJ2-5; D is perhaps TRBD2 (6 bases). CDR1 and CDR2 (germline): SGHDN, FVKESK. This CDR3 has 12 residues. CDR3 amino acids: CVLGRGQETQYF. In DNA, the CDR3 is TGTGTCCTCGGCCGGGGGCAAGAGACCCAGTACTTC.

This clonotype has at least ten counts. The chain carries TRBV5-1 and TRBJ2-1, with D unresolved. Germline CDR1 reads SGHRS; CDR2 reads YFSETQ. Trimming shortened V by 1 base and J by 0 bases, and 8 bases separated the two germline ends. The CDR3 totals 15 residues. CDR3 amino acids: CASSLWSSSYNEQFF. For the CDR3, the DNA is TGCGCCAGCAGCTTGTGGTCGAGCTCCTACAATGAGCAGTTCTTC.

The V gene is TRBV19, the J gene TRBJ2-1; 10 bases align to TRBD2. The CDR3 contains 15 residues. V shed 1 base and J 3 bases; nucleotides not matched to a gene: 0. Germline CDR1 LNHDA, CDR2 SQIVND (reference sequence). The CDR3 is CASSIASGSYNEQFF. CDR3 coding DNA: TGTGCCAGTAGTATAGCTAGCGGGAGCTACAATGAGCAGTTCTTC.

The chain is built from TRBV9 and TRBJ2-7; the match to TRBD1 covers 8 bases. This CDR3 spans 14 amino acids. Germline CDR1 SGDLS, CDR2 YYNGEE. Trimming cost V 6 bases and J 0 bases; bases outside gene matches: 5. CDR3 coding DNA: TGTGCCAGCACCCCGGGACAGGACTCCTACGAGCAGTACTTC. Translation gives CASTPGQDSYEQYF. The full variable domain, in which reference TRBV9 and TRBJ2-7 provide the parts outside the CDR3, is DSGVTQTPKHLITATGQRVTLRCSPRSGDLSVYWYQQSLDQGLQFLIQYYNGEERAKGNILERFSAQQFPDLHSELNLSSLELGDSALYFCASTPGQDSYEQYFGPGTRLTVT.

This clonotype was recorded many times. The chain couples TRBV7-9 to TRBJ2-1; TRBD1 aligns across 10 bases. V was clipped by 4 bases and J by 3 bases; unmatched bases: 9. This CDR3 is 17 amino acids long. CDR1 is SEHNR, CDR2 FQNEAQ, per germline (reference sequence). The CDR3: CASSSKLRTGGYNEQFF. In DNA, the CDR3 is TGTGCCAGCAGCTCAAAGCTCCGGACAGGGGGCTACAATGAGCAGTTCTTC. The full variable domain, its missing parts supplied by reference TRBV7-9 and TRBJ2-1, is DTGVSQNPRHKITKRGQNVTFRCDPISEHNRLYWYRQTLGQGPEFLTYFQNEAQLEKSRLLSDRFSAERPKGSFSTLEIQRTEQGDSAMYLCASSSKLRTGGYNEQFFGPGTRLTVL.

The CDR3: CASSPGTASYNEQFF. The CDR3 nucleotides read TGTGCCAGCTCACCCGGGACAGCTTCCTACAATGAGCAGTTCTTC. The rearrangement links TRBV18 to TRBJ2-1; 7 bases are shared with TRBD1. Germline assignment: CDR1 KGHSH and CDR2 LQKENI. V dropped 3 bases and J dropped 1; count of bases not matched to a gene: 3. The CDR3 runs to 15 residues.

The chain uses TRBV7-3 and TRBJ2-2, with D maybe TRBD2 (5 bases). CDR3 length equals 14 residues. V gave up 2 bases and J gave up 7 bases, with 11 bases separating them. Germline V lookup: CDR1 SGHTA, CDR2 FQGTGA. The CDR3 region has the DNA TGTGCCAGCAGCTTACAAGGAGGTGACGGGGAGCTGTTTTTT. It yields the protein CASSLQGGDGELFF.

The gene calls are TRBV7-8 and TRBJ2-5; D gene uncertain. Trimming stripped 2 bases from V and 2 bases from J, with 9 bases between. The CDR3 loop spans 14 amino acids. Germline CDR1 reads SGHVS; CDR2 reads FQNEAQ. DNA for the CDR3: TGTGCCAGCAGCTTAAATCACAGACAAGAGACCCAGTACTTC. It is translated as CASSLNHRQETQYF.

This clonotype was seen many times. The rearrangement uses TRBV6-2 or TRBV6-3 and TRBJ1-1, with unresolved D. Germline V gene sequence: CDR1 MNHEY, CDR2 SVGEGT. Deletions cut 8 bases from V and 0 bases from J, with 7 bases between. CDR3 size: 12 residues. CDR3 amino acids: CASGRLNTEAFF. CDR3 sequence (DNA): TGTGCCAGCGGCAGGTTGAACACTGAAGCTTTCTTT.

This clonotype was observed a handful of times. The rearrangement joins TRBV18 to TRBJ1-6; D gene uncertain. The CDR3 runs to 15 residues. Germline lookup yields CDR1 KGHSH and CDR2 LQKENI. The V and J ends lost 2 bases and 6 bases respectively, with 11 bases between them. The CDR3 DNA is TGTGCCAGCTCACCAGTCGCAGCCATTAATTCACCCCTCCACTTT. Translated, it gives CASSPVAAINSPLHF.

The rearrangement joins TRBV27 to TRBJ1-5; TRBD1 agrees at 7 bases. V lost 5 bases to trimming and J lost 0 bases; unmatched junction nucleotides: 13. CDR1 MNHEY and CDR2 SMNVEV come from the germline V gene (reference sequence). This CDR3 comprises 18 residues. CDR3 in DNA: TGTGCCAGCAGTCCAAGGGGAGGGGGCGTAGATAGCAATCAGCCCCAGCATTTT. Translating it yields CASSPRGGGVDSNQPQHF.

This clonotype occurred many times. The V and J genes are TRBV6-1 and TRBJ2-3; TRBD2 aligns across 11 bases. Germline loops: CDR1 MNHNS, CDR2 SASEGT. CDR3 size: 16 residues. J lost 2 bases, V lost 2 bases, and 3 bases had no gene match. This chain's CDR3 is CASSERLAGLTDTQYF. In nucleotides, the CDR3 is TGTGCCAGCAGTGAAAGACTAGCGGGACTCACAGATACGCAGTATTTT.

The chain couples TRBV7-9 to TRBJ1-1; 9 bases line up with TRBD1. The CDR3 totals 14 residues. J was trimmed by 10 bases and V by 3 bases; bases with no gene match: 9. Germline CDR1 reads SEHNR; CDR2 reads FQNEAQ (reference sequence). The CDR3 loop reads CASSLAQGAYRAFF. The CDR3 nucleotides are TGTGCCAGCAGCTTGGCACAGGGGGCGTATAGAGCTTTCTTT.

This clonotype appeared a few times. The genes are TRBV10-3 and TRBJ1-5, with 7 nucleotides matching TRBD1. Losses at the gene ends were 2 bases for V and 0 bases for J; bases not matched to a gene: 10. The CDR3 contains 18 residues. From germline, CDR1 is ENHRY and CDR2 SYGVKD. The CDR3 region has the DNA TGTGCCATCAGTGAGCGGTGGGGGACAGACTGTAGCAATCAGCCCCAGCATTTT. It encodes CAISERWGTDCSNQPQHF.

This chain links TRBV10-3 with TRBJ1-1; D is unresolved. The CDR3 is 11 amino acids. Germline V CDR1 and CDR2: ENHRY, SYGVKD. V was clipped by 6 bases and J by 7 bases, with 9 bases between them. The CDR3 loop reads CAISDTGEAFF. For the CDR3, the DNA is TGTGCCATCAGCGATACGGGTGAAGCTTTCTTT.

The J gene is TRBJ1-5, the V gene TRBV4-1; D is unclear. There are 15 residues in the CDR3. Trimming removed 6 bases from V and 4 bases from J, with 16 bases in between. Germline V gene sequence: CDR1 MGHRA, CDR2 YSYEKL. The CDR3 DNA reads TGCGCCAGCAGTCAAAGTTATGGAAAAAATCAGCCCCAGCATTTT. Its translation: CASSQSYGKNQPQHF.

The chain recombines TRBV7-9 with TRBJ2-5; 8 nucleotides match TRBD2. This CDR3 has 16 amino acids. The V gene end was trimmed by 7 bases and the J gene end by 4 bases; junction bases not matched to a gene: 14. Germline V gene lookup returns CDR1 SEHNR and CDR2 FQNEAQ (reference sequence). CDR3 nucleotide sequence: TGTGCCAGCAACCACGGGGGGGTCTTTCCACCAGAGACCCAGTACTTC. Translated, it gives CASNHGGVFPPETQYF.

This clonotype appeared many times. The V gene is TRBV7-2, the J gene TRBJ2-2; a weak D match, TRBD2 (6 bases). From germline, CDR1 is SGHTA and CDR2 FQGNSA. Trimming removed 2 bases at V and 5 bases at J, with 12 bases between. The CDR3 extends over 15 amino acids. This chain's CDR3 is CASSLFSGVTGELFF. The DNA of the CDR3 is TGTGCCAGCAGCTTATTTAGCGGAGTGACCGGGGAGCTGTTTTTT.

The sample holds a few counts of this clonotype. This chain joins TRBV7-8 and TRBJ2-2; D not resolved. Looked up from germline, CDR1 is SGHVS and CDR2 is FQNEAQ. The CDR3 totals 13 residues. Trimming left V 1 base short and J 2 bases short, with 2 bases between. The CDR3 loop is CASSLENTGELFF. In DNA, the CDR3 is TGTGCCAGCAGCTTAGAAAACACCGGGGAGCTGTTTTTT. Variable domain in full (rest from reference TRBV7-8 and TRBJ2-2): GAGVSQSPRYKVAKRGQDVALRCDPISGHVSLFWYQQALGQGPEFLTYFQNEAQLDKSGLPSDRFFAERPEGSVSTLKIQRTQQEDSAVYLCASSLENTGELFFGEGSRLTVL.

This clonotype was detected ten times or more. The chain employs TRBV19 and TRBJ1-1; no clear D gene. Trimming took off 7 bases at V and 4 bases at J, with 19 bases between the two ends. The germline gives CDR1 LNHDA, CDR2 SQIVND (reference sequence). CDR3 length: 15 residues. The CDR3: CASTPLGQSRTEAFF. The CDR3 DNA is TGTGCCAGTACTCCATTGGGCCAGTCGCGCACTGAAGCTTTCTTT.

In this sample, this clonotype turned up many times. The gene calls are TRBV11-3 and TRBJ2-5; D uncertain. V was pared by 3 bases and J by 3 bases, with 14 bases between. The germline gives CDR1 SGHNT, CDR2 YENEEA. This CDR3 spans 15 amino acids. The CDR3 sequence is CASSLNLGGEETQYF. CDR3 in DNA: TGTGCCAGCAGCTTGAATCTAGGTGGAGAAGAGACCCAGTACTTC.

The chain recombines TRBV6-1 with TRBJ2-7; 7 bases are a match to TRBD2. Germline V gene sequence: CDR1 MNHNS, CDR2 SASEGT. CDR3 size: 11 residues. V lost 10 bases and J lost 3; bases outside the gene matches: 3. CDR3 protein: CATERGYEQYF. The CDR3 DNA follows: TGTGCCACCGAGCGGGGCTACGAGCAGTACTTC.

V gene TRBV4-1 combines with J gene TRBJ2-2; 8 bases line up with TRBD2. Germline loops: CDR1 MGHRA, CDR2 YSYEKL. The J segment lost 0 bases and the V segment lost 3 bases, leaving 15 bases of the junction unmatched. The CDR3 loop spans 20 amino acids. CDR3 DNA sequence: TGCGCCAGCAGCCACCGCACAACGGAAACTAGCGGTACGAACACCGGGGAGCTGTTTTTT. Translated: CASSHRTTETSGTNTGELFF.

Many counts were recorded for this clonotype. This chain connects TRBV11-1 to TRBJ1-2, with D hard to call. Germline V gene sequence: CDR1 SGHAT, CDR2 FQDESV (reference sequence). The CDR3 has 14 amino acids. With 5 bases removed from V and 3 bases from J, the gap between germline ends came to 13 bases. CDR3: CASSPAGEDYGYTF. The DNA of the CDR3 is TGTGCCAGCAGCCCGGCCGGGGAGGACTATGGCTACACCTTC.

This clonotype was recorded only once. V gene TRBV5-1 combines with J gene TRBJ2-5; D gene unclear. CDR3 length equals 13 residues. In germline, CDR1 is SGHRS, CDR2 YFSETQ. Trimming pared 5 bases from V and 1 base from J, leaving 9 bases between. The CDR3 nucleotides are TGCGCCAGCAGTTTATTCCCCCAAGAGACCCAGTACTTC. Translating it yields CASSLFPQETQYF.

The chain combines TRBV3-1 with TRBJ1-4, with a tentative D call TRBD1 (5 bases). Germline CDR1 reads LGHDT; CDR2 reads YNNKEL (reference sequence). The CDR3 runs 16 residues. V was shortened by 2 bases and J by 6 bases, with 16 bases between the two germline ends. The CDR3 sequence is CASSQNPGTTYEKLFF. In DNA, the CDR3 is TGTGCCAGCAGCCAAAACCCCGGGACTACATATGAAAAACTGTTTTTT.

This clonotype was counted once. This rearrangement joins TRBV7-6 to TRBJ2-1; D gene ambiguous. Looked up from germline, CDR1 is SGHVS and CDR2 is FNYEAQ. The CDR3 has 15 residues. The ends were cut back, 5 bases at V and 8 bases at J, with 19 bases in the middle. CDR3 bases: TGTGCCAGCAGCGCCCGGGCCGCCTTGGTAGATGAGCAGTTCTTC. Its translation: CASSARAALVDEQFF. Combining the CDR3 with reference TRBV7-6 and TRBJ2-1 gives the whole variable domain GAGVSQSPRYKVTKRGQDVALRCDPISGHVSLYWYRQALGQGPEFLTYFNYEAQQDKSGLPNDRFSAERPEGSISTLTIQRTEQRDSAMYRCASSARAALVDEQFFGPGTRLTVL.

This clonotype occurred a few times. The rearrangement joins TRBV5-5 to TRBJ2-3; D not resolved. The CDR3 is 12 amino acids. Per germline, CDR1 SGHKS and CDR2 YYEKEE (reference sequence). Between the trimmed V and J ends, which lost 3 bases and 5 bases, there was a span of 7 bases. In DNA form, the CDR3 reads TGTGCCAGCAGCTCCACGGTAGATACGCAGTATTTT. It yields the protein CASSSTVDTQYF.

In this sample, this clonotype turned up many times. The V and J genes are TRBV12-3 or TRBV12-4 and TRBJ1-1, with D tentatively TRBD1 (6 bases). CDR3 length equals 18 residues. V lost 1 base and J 0 bases, leaving 18 bases between the germline ends. The CDR3 loop is CASSLGGGFFSMNTEAFF. CDR3 sequence (DNA): TGTGCCAGCAGTTTAGGAGGGGGTTTTTTTTCCATGAACACTGAAGCTTTCTTT.